This T cell receptor (beta chain) is from a study of identical twins (TCRdb year 2016). Looking at the study overall: To test whether fetal clonotypes persist, the study used deep sequencing on TCR alpha and beta repertoires from monozygotic twins, unrelated adults of various ages, and cord blood. Replicate twin experiments were performed at different times using different library preparation protocols to rule out contamination.

Study-wide conclusions, independent of this receptor: Invariant T cells such as MAIT and iNKT could partly confound zero-insertion analyses, though diverse VJ usage argued against this for most clonotypes. Because the same donors could not be followed over many years, the conclusions depended on cross-sectional statistical analysis. A weaker excess of twin sharing was found in beta out-of-frame sequences because the signal-to-noise ratio was lowered by fewer shared sequences. In monozygotic twins, out-of-frame TCR alpha sharing was systematically underestimated by recombination models, although the models agreed with sharing between unrelated individuals. Compared with coincidental sharing between unrelated individuals, out-of-frame TCR alpha sequences shared between twins showed an excess of sequences with low generation probability. Fewer insertions were carried by abundant cord blood beta clonotypes, a similar but weaker trend appeared in young adult naive repertoires, and no such trend appeared in memory repertoires.

Every donor was a healthy Caucasian. Three pairs of female monozygotic twins, all aged about 18 to 29 years, made up the twin cohort. Positive isolation kits from Invitrogen were used to isolate the CD4+ and CD8+ T cell populations. This clonotype was seen only a few times. What this receptor recognizes is not known. Per-base quality was not reported, and no clone a single base away is much larger than it. Library preparation employed 5' RACE. The instrument given in TCRdb is Illumina HiSeq 2000. A universal primer binding site was introduced by template switching, and a unique molecular identifier was present in the final cDNA, enabling accurate counting of TCR cDNA molecules. First-strand cDNA for TCR alpha and beta chains was synthesized from specific primers in the conserved constant-segment region. To control for contamination, every cDNA library carried two barcodes: a SMART-Mk sample barcode plus Illumina barcodes. TruSeq adapter sequences, together with Illumina sample barcodes, were added in two successive PCR steps. The TCR alpha and beta cDNA libraries were sequenced on the Illumina HiSeq platform using custom primers. The paper's processing steps were these. Raw reads were processed with MiGEC to extract unique molecular identifiers, and MiXCR was used to determine CDR3 positions. Recombination models were inferred per individual with the repgenHMM and IGoR tools using an EM algorithm. The tcR package in R was used for shared clonotype analysis, with sharing normalized by the product of cloneset sizes. Out-of-frame nonproductive sequences were analyzed to study raw recombination free of thymic and clonal selection effects. Using fastp at Q25 and MiXCR, TCRdb reprocessed the public reads and kept productive beta chains. Records with the same CDR3 protein are collapsed into one entry carrying the most frequent genes and DNA. Clone size and V and J calls follow TCRdb, not the original study. The sample table holds around 550,000 distinct CDR3 sequences, of which roughly 15% were seen once. The top ten clonotypes cover roughly 0.43% of the sample.

After removal of 0 bases from V and 1 base from J, the junction retains 5 bases not matched to a gene. CDR1 and CDR2 are drawn from the germline V gene (reference sequence): LNHNV, YYDKDF. The cysteine opens and the phenylalanine closes a CDR3 of 19 amino acids. Solely the CDR3 DNA is kept, with 57 bases framed from the first base. This sample was also put to use in a study of yellow fever vaccine responses in identical twins. As described in the second report: According to the authors, the vaccine-induced T cell response in identical twins seemed to be partly convergent and partly specific to each individual. In identical twins, the study followed T cell clones that responded to the vaccine with precision.

This TCR derives from a woman aged 18-29 years in good health. The chain links TRBV15 with TRBJ2-2; 13 bases in the middle match TRBD2. The sample comprised CD4+ T cells sorted from blood. The nucleotide sequence is given as TGTGCCACCAGCAGAGATGGGGGACTAGCGGGGAGGAACACCGGGGAGCTGTTTTTT. It codes for CATSRDGGLAGRNTGELFF.